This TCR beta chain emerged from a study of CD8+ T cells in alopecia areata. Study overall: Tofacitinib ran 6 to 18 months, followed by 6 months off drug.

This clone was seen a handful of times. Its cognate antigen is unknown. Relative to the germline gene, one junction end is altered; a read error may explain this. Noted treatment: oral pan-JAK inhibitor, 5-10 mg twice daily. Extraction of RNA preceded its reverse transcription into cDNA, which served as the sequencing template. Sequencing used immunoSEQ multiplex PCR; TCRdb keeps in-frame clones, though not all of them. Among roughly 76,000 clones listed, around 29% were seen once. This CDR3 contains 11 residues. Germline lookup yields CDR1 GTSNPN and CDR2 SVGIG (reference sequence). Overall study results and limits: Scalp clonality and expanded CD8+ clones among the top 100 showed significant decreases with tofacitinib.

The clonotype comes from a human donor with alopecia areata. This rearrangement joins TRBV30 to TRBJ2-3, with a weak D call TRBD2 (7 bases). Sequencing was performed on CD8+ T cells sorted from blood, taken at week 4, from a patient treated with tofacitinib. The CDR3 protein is CARRGGNTQYF. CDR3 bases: TGTGCCCGGAGGGGGGGAAATACGCAGTATTTT.